This T cell receptor beta chain was recorded in a study of blood T cell repertoires in COVID-19. As for the study in general: There were acute and convalescent COVID-19 samples, and they came from the United States, Italy and Spain. Sources were T cells, B-cell-depleted T cells, or PBMCs; the material itself was cDNA or gDNA.

Authors' methods: Amplified reference gene primers provided the basis for estimating nucleated cell counts. Libraries were prepared by immunoSEQ multiplex PCR; TCRdb keeps only in-frame clonotypes and omits some of them. V and J calls plus clone size are reproduced from that table; the DNA served to infer D and trimming. The sample includes 120,000 or so clones, 70% to 90% of them seen just once. This CDR3 is built from 11 residues. Trimming pared 3 bases from V and 8 bases from J, leaving 7 bases between. The sequencing sample was made of peripheral blood. V gene TRBV12-3 or TRBV12-4 combines with J gene TRBJ1-1, with unresolved D. The sequence derives from a human donor in a cohort sampled during active COVID-19. The CDR3 coding sequence is TGTGCCAGCAGTTTGTGGCAAGAAGCTTTCTTT. Translated, it gives CASSLWQEAFF.